Listed here is a single T cell receptor (beta chain). Its matching antigen is unknown. The record originates from a study of CD8+ T cells in alopecia areata. General observations from the study: Tofacitinib significantly reduced both scalp clonality and expanded CD8+ clones among the top 100. Besides other cells, scalp samples also yield sequences of resident alphabeta T cells from normal skin. The treated group had a single nonresponder, limiting CD8+ expansion-response conclusions.

Sequencing relied on a cDNA template that was reverse transcribed from extracted RNA. TCRdb keeps only in-frame clones here, not all; method: immunoSEQ multiplex PCR. The sample consists of over 150,000 clones, 60% to 75% of them appearing once. J gave up 9 bases and V 11 bases, and 9 bases lay outside the gene matches. The germline V gene has CDR1 MNHEY and CDR2 SVGAGI. The length of the CDR3 is 12 residues. As to treatment: oral pan-JAK inhibitor, 5-10 mg twice daily. Alopecia areata patients provided lesional scalp punch biopsies and peripheral blood, both collected for the study. The material sequenced was CD4+ T cells sorted from blood, taken at week 24, from a patient treated with tofacitinib. This chain uses TRBV6-5 with TRBJ1-5; TRBD1 matches at 8 bases. The source is a human donor with alopecia areata. CDR3 sequence (DNA): TGTGCCTCCTGGGACAGGCATTCGCCCCAGCATTTT. It is translated as CASWDRHSPQHF.